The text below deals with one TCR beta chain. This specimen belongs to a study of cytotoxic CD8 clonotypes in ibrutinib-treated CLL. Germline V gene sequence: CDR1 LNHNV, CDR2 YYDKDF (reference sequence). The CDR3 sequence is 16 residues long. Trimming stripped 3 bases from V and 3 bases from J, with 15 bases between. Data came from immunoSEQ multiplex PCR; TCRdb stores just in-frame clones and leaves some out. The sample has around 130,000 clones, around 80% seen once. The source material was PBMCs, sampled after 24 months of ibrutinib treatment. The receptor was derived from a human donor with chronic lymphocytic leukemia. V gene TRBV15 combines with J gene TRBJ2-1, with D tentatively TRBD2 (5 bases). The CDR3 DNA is TGTGCCACCAGCAGGTCCCGAGGGAATTTCTACAATGAGCAGTTCTTC. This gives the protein CATSRSRGNFYNEQFF.